This TCR beta chain was observed in a study of blood T cell dynamics during melanoma immunotherapy. Across the whole study: Metastatic melanoma patients received first-line pembrolizumab or nivolumab plus ipilimumab. General study findings and limits: Whether repertoire-driving clones were melanoma-specific could not be determined.

The CDR3 has 12 amino acids. CDR1 and CDR2 (germline): SGDLS, YYNGEE. Between the trimmed V and J ends, which lost 0 bases and 12 bases, there was a span of 13 bases. Produced via immunoSEQ multiplex PCR; TCRdb's table is partial and in-frame only. The sample shows 8,500 to 11,000 clones, about 85% of them seen only once. Notes on this clone: Its antigen is unidentified.

The sample's time point: week 3, after first cycle of checkpoint inhibitor. Sampling occurred pretreatment (T0) and at week 3 (W3), after cycle one of checkpoint blockade. At 12 weeks after first infusion, RECIST 1.1 defined response for most patients. The chain carries TRBV9 and TRBJ2-7, with D perhaps given as TRBD1 or TRBD2 (6 bases each). The TCR sequence derives from a human donor with melanoma. Sequenced here: blood, sampled from a patient treated with checkpoint blockade. DNA for the CDR3: TGTGCCAGCAGCGTAGAGGGGGGTCGTGCGTACTTC. This gives the protein CASSVEGGRAYF.